Below, 14 T cell receptor beta chains from the same sample are listed, as sequenced in a study of blood T cell repertoires in COVID-19. Profiling relied on immunoSEQ multiplex PCR, and the TCRdb table lists in-frame clones only, not all of them. The sample carries about 220,000 clones, about 87% recorded once. The sample taken for sequencing was PBMCs or T cells enriched from blood (not recorded which). Receptors originate from a woman in her 30s who had recovered from COVID-19.

For the CDR3, the DNA is TGTGCCAGCAGCCCCTCCGGGACAGGGGGGAGGCCCCTCCACTTT. It is translated as CASSPSGTGGRPLHF. The chain has TRBV5-8 and TRBJ1-6, with TRBD1 matching 11 bases. Germline V CDR1 and CDR2: SGHTS, YDEGEE. Trimming cost V 4 bases and J 13 bases; bases outside gene matches: 10. The CDR3 length is 15 residues. Filled out from reference TRBV5-8 and TRBJ1-6, the complete variable domain reads EAGVTQSPTHLIKTRGQQATLRCSPISGHTSVYWYQQALGLGLQFLLWYDEGEERNRGNFPPRFSGRQFPNYSSELNVNALELEDSALYLCASSPSGTGGRPLHFGNGTRLTVT.

The gene calls are TRBV15 and TRBJ2-5; D may be TRBD1 (6 bases). Germline CDR1 and CDR2: LNHNV and YYDKDF (reference sequence). The CDR3 totals 17 residues. V lost 3 bases, J lost 4 bases, and 21 bases lay in between. The CDR3 region is CATSSDSGTGNAETQYF. The CDR3 DNA follows: TGTGCCACCAGCAGTGATTCGGGTACAGGGAATGCAGAGACCCAGTACTTC.

The genes are TRBV24-1 and TRBJ2-2; 8 bases match TRBD1. This CDR3 comprises 15 residues. V was pared by 3 bases and J by 3 bases, with 2 bases of the junction left unmatched. Germline CDR1 is KGHDR and CDR2 is SFDVKD. In nucleotides, the CDR3 is TGTGCCACCAGTGATACAGGGGGAGACACCGGGGAGCTGTTTTTT. It is translated as CATSDTGGDTGELFF.

The rearrangement joins TRBV5-6 to TRBJ2-7; 8 positions match TRBD1. Germline CDR1 SGHDT, CDR2 YYEEEE. The CDR3 is 13 residues long. The V segment lost 4 bases and the J segment 2 bases; nucleotides outside the gene matches: 2. CDR3 nucleotides: TGTGCCAGCAGCGTGGGACAGGCCTACGAGCAGTACTTC. Translated: CASSVGQAYEQYF.

The chain couples TRBV6-2 or TRBV6-3 to TRBJ1-6, with D tentatively TRBD1 (5 bases). V lost 6 bases and J 10 bases, leaving 19 bases between the germline ends. This CDR3 is 15 amino acids long. Looked up from germline, CDR1 is MNHEY and CDR2 is SVGEGT. The CDR3 DNA sequence: TGTGCCAGCAGCCGAACGCAGGGCCTTGGCTCACCCCTCCACTTT. Its translation: CASSRTQGLGSPLHF.

V and J are TRBV3-1 (or the pseudogene TRBV3-2) and TRBJ1-2; D is ambiguous. V was trimmed by 5 bases and J by 3 bases, leaving 10 bases between them. Looked up from germline, CDR1 is LGHDT and CDR2 is YNNKEL (reference sequence). The CDR3 contains 13 residues. CDR3 region: CASSERRDYGYTF. CDR3 coding DNA: TGTGCCAGCAGCGAAAGACGGGACTATGGCTACACCTTC.

The chain couples TRBV4-1 to TRBJ2-3, with TRBD2 matching 7 bases. Germline V CDR1 and CDR2: MGHRA, YSYEKL. This CDR3 region has 16 residues. V lost 3 bases to trimming and J lost 3 bases; unmatched junction nucleotides: 9. CDR3 amino acids: CASSQIRTSPTDTQYF. For the CDR3, the DNA is TGCGCCAGCAGCCAGATTAGGACTAGTCCGACAGATACGCAGTATTTT.

This chain links TRBV29-1 with TRBJ1-1, with D possibly TRBD1 on 5 matching bases. The germline CDR1 and CDR2 sequences are SQVTM and ANQGSEA. This CDR3 comprises 13 residues. The V end was cut by 0 bases, the J end by 5 bases, with 10 bases between. CDR3 bases: TGCAGCGTTGAAGATCGGGGGGGGACTGAAGCTTTCTTT. As protein: CSVEDRGGTEAFF. The entire variable domain, with the rest obtained from reference TRBV29-1 and TRBJ1-1, is as follows: SAVISQKPSRDICQRGTSLTIQCQVDSQVTMMFWYRQQPGQSLTLIATANQGSEATYESGFVIDKFPISRPNLTFSTLTVSNMSPEDSSIYLCSVEDRGGTEAFFGQGTRLTVV.

CDR3: CASSGTGGAEIDEQYF. DNA for the CDR3: TGTGCCAGCAGCGGAACAGGGGGCGCAGAGATCGACGAGCAGTACTTC. The chain couples TRBV13 to TRBJ2-7, with TRBD1 matching over 9 bases. The trim removed 5 bases at V and 5 bases at J, leaving 13 bases unmatched. The CDR3 contains 16 residues. CDR1 PRHDT and CDR2 FYEKMQ come from the germline V gene (reference sequence).

CDR3 nucleotides: TGTGCCAGCAGCACCGGGACACACACCTACGAGCAGTACTTC. Amino acid sequence: CASSTGTHTYEQYF. V and J are TRBV27 and TRBJ2-7, with TRBD1 as a possible D gene (6 bases). This CDR3 has 14 amino acids. Trimming stripped 6 bases from V and 2 bases from J, with 14 bases between. The germline V gene encodes CDR1 MNHEY and CDR2 SMNVEV (reference sequence).

V is TRBV7-6 and J is TRBJ2-5; D possibly corresponds to TRBD2 (6 bases). V was clipped by 6 bases and J by 2 bases, with 13 bases between them. The CDR3 contains 14 residues. CDR1 is SGHVS, CDR2 FNYEAQ, per germline. CDR3 residues: CASSLEGRQETQYF. CDR3 coding DNA: TGTGCCAGCAGTTTGGAGGGACGGCAAGAGACCCAGTACTTC.

J is TRBJ1-5 and V is TRBV19; D gene unclear. V shed 9 bases and J shed 5 bases, with 14 bases lying between them. The CDR3 extends over 13 amino acids. Germline-derived CDR1 and CDR2 are LNHDA and SQIVND (reference sequence). CDR3 sequence reads: CASNVGVDQPQHF. As DNA, the CDR3 is TGTGCCAGCAACGTAGGAGTCGATCAGCCCCAGCATTTT.

The rearrangement uses TRBV28 and TRBJ2-6; possibly TRBD1 for D (6 bases). The CDR3 extends over 18 amino acids. The V gene lost 4 bases and the J gene lost 0 bases, with 16 bases spanning the gap. CDR1 MDHEN and CDR2 SYDVKM come from the germline V gene. The CDR3 region is CASSWKTGKPSGANVLTF. CDR3 DNA: TGTGCCAGCAGTTGGAAGACAGGTAAACCCTCTGGGGCCAACGTCCTGACTTTC.

The chain carries TRBV28 and TRBJ2-2; D is possibly TRBD1 (5 bases). V was shortened by 6 bases and J by 3 bases, with 11 bases between the two germline ends. Germline lookup yields CDR1 MDHEN and CDR2 SYDVKM. CDR3 length: 14 residues. The chain's CDR3 is CASRHRRDTGELFF. CDR3 DNA sequence: TGTGCCAGCAGGCATCGCAGGGACACCGGGGAGCTGTTTTTT. Supplemented by reference TRBV28 and TRBJ2-2, the full variable domain reads DVKVTQSSRYLVKRTGEKVFLECVQDMDHENMFWYRQDPGLGLRLIYFSYDVKMKEKGDIPEGYSVSREKKERFSLILESASTNQTSMYLCASRHRRDTGELFFGEGSRLTVL.